The 21 T cell receptor beta chains reported below all come from one sample, sequenced in a study of graft-versus-host responses after intestinal transplantation. Sequencing used immunoSEQ multiplex PCR; TCRdb keeps in-frame clones, though not all of them. This table holds 100,000 or so clones, roughly nine tenths found once. Their specific antigens are unknown. The specimen was unstimulated CD4+ T cells sorted from spleen or lymph node cells, collected before transplant. Source of these receptors: a human donor who was the organ donor for an intestinal transplant.

This chain links TRBV19 with TRBJ2-7; 10 bases are a match to TRBD1. From germline, CDR1 is LNHDA and CDR2 SQIVND (reference sequence). The ends lost 4 bases at V and 6 bases at J; junction bases unmatched: 6. The CDR3 is 14 residues long. CDR3 sequence (DNA): TGTGCCAGTAGTAAACCGGGACAGGGGCGCGAGCAGTACTTC. It yields the protein CASSKPGQGREQYF.

CDR3 in DNA: TGTGCCAGCAGCCGGACAGGGGCCACTGAAGCTTTCTTT. As protein: CASSRTGATEAFF. The chain has TRBV6-6 and TRBJ1-1, with 9 bases matching TRBD1. J lost 4 bases, V lost 6 bases, and 3 bases had no gene match. CDR3 size: 13 residues. The germline V gene has CDR1 MNHNY and CDR2 SVGAGI (reference sequence).

The CDR3: CASSADRNTEAFF. The CDR3 coding sequence is TGTGCCAGCAGTGCGGACAGAAACACTGAAGCTTTCTTT. V gene TRBV6-4 combines with J gene TRBJ1-1; TRBD1 is a possible D gene (6 bases). Trimming left V 4 bases short and J 2 bases short, with 8 bases between. Per germline, CDR1 MRHNA and CDR2 SNTAGT. This CDR3 is 13 amino acids long.

V is TRBV4-2 and J is TRBJ2-1, with 14 bases identical to TRBD2. Germline-derived CDR1 and CDR2 are LGHNA and YNFKEQ. This CDR3 spans 18 amino acids. V lost 0 bases and J lost 7; bases outside the gene matches: 8. CDR3 sequence (DNA): TGTGCCAGCAGCCAAGAGGAAGGGGGACTAGCGGGGGATAATGAGCAGTTCTTC. Protein sequence: CASSQEEGGLAGDNEQFF.

This chain connects TRBV28 to TRBJ1-2, with 11 bases fitting TRBD1. Germline V lookup: CDR1 MDHEN, CDR2 SYDVKM. The V gene end was trimmed by 4 bases and the J gene end by 8 bases; junction bases not matched to a gene: 9. The CDR3 extends over 15 amino acids. The CDR3 is CASSSPDRGRRGYTF. The CDR3 DNA sequence: TGTGCCAGCAGTTCCCCGGACAGGGGGCGCCGGGGCTACACCTTC.

This chain joins TRBV9 and TRBJ2-6, with D tentatively TRBD1 (6 bases). Germline CDR1 is SGDLS and CDR2 is YYNGEE. The CDR3 covers 13 residues. With 5 bases removed from V and 12 bases from J, the gap between germline ends came to 15 bases. The CDR3 loop is CASRQQGGSVLTF. For the CDR3, the DNA is TGTGCCAGCAGACAACAGGGTGGGAGCGTCCTGACTTTC.

This rearrangement joins TRBV7-7 to TRBJ2-1, with 8 bases that match TRBD1. CDR1 is SSHAT and CDR2 is FNYEAQ in the germline V gene (reference sequence). The trim removed 5 bases at V and 0 bases at J, leaving 6 bases unmatched. The CDR3 runs 16 residues. CDR3 nucleotide sequence: TGTGCCAGCAGCCAGATACAGGGGGGCTCCTACAATGAGCAGTTCTTC. Encoded protein: CASSQIQGGSYNEQFF.

V usage is TRBV5-6 and J usage is TRBJ2-3; D may be TRBD1 (5 bases). This CDR3 contains 13 residues. V was shortened by 4 bases and J by 4 bases, with 10 bases between the two germline ends. CDR1 is SGHDT and CDR2 is YYEEEE in the germline V gene. CDR3 nucleotide sequence: TGTGCCAGCAGCCGGACATTCGCAGATACGCAGTATTTT. Translating gives CASSRTFADTQYF.

The genes are TRBV29-1 and TRBJ1-1; the match to TRBD1 covers 8 bases. This CDR3 is built from 12 residues. CDR1 is SQVTM and CDR2 is ANQGSEA in the germline V gene. V dropped 7 bases and J dropped 3; count of bases not matched to a gene: 4. CDR3 in DNA: TGCAGCGCCCGGACAGGGTACACTGAAGCTTTCTTT. It encodes CSARTGYTEAFF.

The chain carries TRBV29-1 and TRBJ1-2; D gene ambiguous. The V gene's germline CDR1 is SQVTM and CDR2 ANQGSEA. The CDR3 length is 12 residues. Trimming left V 5 bases short and J 1 base short, with 8 bases between. The CDR3 sequence: CSVIAVNYGYTF. The DNA for the CDR3 is TGCAGCGTTATAGCCGTTAACTATGGCTACACCTTC.

The chain combines TRBV19 with TRBJ2-1; 11 bases match TRBD2. V shed 2 bases and J 4 bases; nucleotides not matched to a gene: 4. CDR3 length equals 16 residues. CDR1 and CDR2 (germline): LNHDA, SQIVND (reference sequence). DNA of the CDR3: TGTGCCAGTAGTATAACCGGGACTAGCGGTTACAATGAGCAGTTCTTC. Protein sequence: CASSITGTSGYNEQFF. Complete variable domain (other parts from reference TRBV19 and TRBJ2-1): DGGITQSPKYLFRKEGQNVTLSCEQNLNHDAMYWYRQDPGQGLRLIYYSQIVNDFQKGDIAEGYSVSREKKESFPLTVTSAQKNPTAFYLCASSITGTSGYNEQFFGPGTRLTVL.

This clone appeared once. This rearrangement joins TRBV5-1 to TRBJ2-7; the match to TRBD1 covers 8 bases. The germline V gene has CDR1 SGHRS and CDR2 YFSETQ. The CDR3 has 14 residues. The trim removed 1 base at V and 4 bases at J, leaving 4 bases unmatched. The chain's CDR3 is CASSLSTGVYEQYF. CDR3 nucleotides: TGCGCCAGCAGCTTGTCGACAGGGGTTTACGAGCAGTACTTC. Combining the CDR3 with reference TRBV5-1 and TRBJ2-7 gives the whole variable domain KAGVTQTPRYLIKTRGQQVTLSCSPISGHRSVSWYQQTPGQGLQFLFEYFSETQRNKGNFPGRFSGRQFSNSRSEMNVSTLELGDSALYLCASSLSTGVYEQYFGPGTRLTVT.

This clone has just one count. This sequence joins TRBV4-1 and TRBJ1-1; TRBD1 aligns across 7 bases. In germline, CDR1 is MGHRA, CDR2 YSYEKL. After removal of 6 bases from V and 6 bases from J, the junction contained 19 bases not matched to a gene. The CDR3 sequence is 17 residues long. CDR3 residues: CASRDPPRQGGRAEAFF. The CDR3 DNA is TGCGCCAGCAGGGACCCCCCGAGACAGGGTGGGAGAGCTGAAGCTTTCTTT.

The J gene is TRBJ2-7, the V gene TRBV4-2, with 7 bases matching TRBD2. CDR1 is LGHNA, CDR2 YNFKEQ, per germline. The CDR3 contains 18 residues. V shed 0 bases and J 3 bases; nucleotides not matched to a gene: 14. CDR3 sequence (DNA): TGTGCCAGCAGCCAAGATTCCATAACGGGCGGGAGTATCTACGAGCAGTACTTC. Translating gives CASSQDSITGGSIYEQYF.

This chain joins TRBV5-1 and TRBJ2-3; 14 nucleotides line up with TRBD2. Losses at the gene ends were 4 bases for V and 6 bases for J; bases not matched to a gene: 7. The CDR3 covers 16 residues. Looked up from germline, CDR1 is SGHRS and CDR2 is YFSETQ. The CDR3 nucleotides are TGCGCCAGCAGCCCTCGGACTAGCGGGGGGCACGATACGCAGTATTTT. Encoded protein: CASSPRTSGGHDTQYF.

The chain combines TRBV29-1 with TRBJ2-1, with a weak D call TRBD2 (7 bases). Germline CDR1 reads SQVTM; CDR2 reads ANQGSEA. V was clipped by 8 bases and J by 12 bases, with 26 bases between them. This CDR3 contains 14 residues. The CDR3 loop reads CSPKVGGRYGGQFF. DNA for the CDR3: TGCAGCCCGAAGGTGGGGGGGCGGTATGGTGGGCAGTTCTTC.

CDR3 nucleotides: TGCGCCAGCAGCCAAGGGGCCAGCTATGGCTACACCTTC. As protein: CASSQGASYGYTF. This chain uses TRBV4-3 with TRBJ1-2; D is ambiguous. CDR3 size: 13 residues. Germline CDR1 is LGHNA and CDR2 is YSLEER. V was cut by 1 base and J by 4 bases, with 7 bases left in between.

The genes are TRBV11-2 and TRBJ2-5; D not resolved. V was trimmed by 2 bases and J by 4 bases, leaving 5 bases between them. The CDR3 runs to 12 residues. Germline CDR1 is SGHAT and CDR2 is FQNNGV. For the CDR3, the DNA is TGTGCCAGCAGCTTACTAGTAGAGACCCAGTACTTC. It is translated as CASSLLVETQYF.

This chain connects TRBV4-3 to TRBJ1-1, with D possibly being TRBD1 (5 bases). The germline CDR1 and CDR2 sequences are LGHNA and YSLEER. CDR3 length equals 15 residues. V was cut by 4 bases and J by 1 base, with 13 bases left in between. The DNA for the CDR3 is TGCGCCAGCAGCCTCCACCTCGACAGGAACACTGAAGCTTTCTTT. Amino acid sequence: CASSLHLDRNTEAFF.

J is TRBJ1-2 and V is TRBV28, with a possible D match to TRBD1 (6 bases). Germline V gives CDR1 MDHEN, CDR2 SYDVKM. V lost 6 bases to trimming and J lost 8 bases, with 13 bases between them. CDR3 length equals 12 residues. The CDR3 loop reads CASRREGGGYTF. DNA of the CDR3: TGTGCCAGCAGGAGGGAGGGGGGAGGCTACACCTTC.

The chain has TRBV19 and TRBJ2-3; 10 bases agree with TRBD2. The germline gives CDR1 LNHDA, CDR2 SQIVND (reference sequence). The trim removed 5 bases at V and 4 bases at J, leaving 9 bases unmatched. The CDR3 is 16 residues long. The CDR3 DNA follows: TGTGCCAGTAGTCCTTTCTCTAGCGGGGGCGCAGATACGCAGTATTTT. Amino acid sequence: CASSPFSSGGADTQYF.